Listed below are T cell receptor beta chains from one sample, sequenced in a study of blood T cell repertoires in COVID-19. Measured with immunoSEQ multiplex PCR; TCRdb has only the in-frame clones, and not every one. Of about 320,000 clones listed, roughly nine tenths are singletons. Sequencing input: PBMCs or T cells enriched from blood (not recorded which). All receptors derive from a man aged 55 to 70 who had recovered from COVID-19. Each CDR3 is given with its conserved first and last residue. Fields, in order: D gene, V gene, clone size, J gene, CDR3 protein, CDR3 DNA. D genes are given only for firm matches. Rows give clone size only sometimes, using once, few, many, or a class for an expanded clone.

d_call: .; v_call: TRBV6-1; clone_size: .; j_call: TRBJ2-2; cdr3_aa: CASSKGQPASVGELFF; cdr3_nt: TGTGCCAGCAGTAAAGGACAGCCCGCGAGTGTCGGGGAGCTGTTTTTT
d_call: TRBD1; v_call: TRBV6-5; clone_size: .; j_call: TRBJ2-7; cdr3_aa: CASGRDRVYEQYF; cdr3_nt: TGTGCCAGTGGCAGGGACAGGGTCTACGAGCAGTACTTC
d_call: .; v_call: TRBV6-5; clone_size: .; j_call: TRBJ1-5; cdr3_aa: CASSYAQDSNQPQHF; cdr3_nt: TGTGCCAGCAGTTACGCGCAGGATAGCAATCAGCCCCAGCATTTT
d_call: .; v_call: TRBV7-9; clone_size: .; j_call: TRBJ2-5; cdr3_aa: CASSLNGETQYF; cdr3_nt: TGTGCCAGCAGCTTAAACGGAGAGACCCAGTACTTC
d_call: .; v_call: TRBV7-2; clone_size: few; j_call: TRBJ1-6; cdr3_aa: CASGMDSKNSPLHF; cdr3_nt: TGTGCCAGCGGGATGGACAGCAAAAATTCACCCCTCCACTTT
d_call: .; v_call: TRBV11-2; clone_size: .; j_call: TRBJ1-3; cdr3_aa: CASSTWDKDSGNTIYF; cdr3_nt: TGTGCCAGCAGCACCTGGGACAAAGACTCTGGAAACACCATATATTTT
d_call: TRBD1; v_call: TRBV19; clone_size: .; j_call: TRBJ1-2; cdr3_aa: CASSTSGTGSYGYTF; cdr3_nt: TGTGCCAGTAGTACTTCCGGGACAGGATCCTATGGCTACACCTTC
d_call: .; v_call: TRBV5-1; clone_size: .; j_call: TRBJ2-3; cdr3_aa: CASSFATGPTDTQYF; cdr3_nt: TGCGCCAGCAGCTTCGCGACAGGACCCACAGATACGCAGTATTTT
d_call: .; v_call: TRBV30; clone_size: .; j_call: TRBJ1-1; cdr3_aa: CAWRSQGWAEAFF; cdr3_nt: TGTGCCTGGAGGTCGCAGGGTTGGGCTGAAGCTTTCTTT
d_call: .; v_call: TRBV19; clone_size: once; j_call: TRBJ2-1; cdr3_aa: CASSITYNEQFF; cdr3_nt: TGTGCCAGTAGTATAACATACAATGAGCAGTTCTTC
d_call: TRBD1; v_call: TRBV18; clone_size: .; j_call: TRBJ1-4; cdr3_aa: CASSHRDRGVEELFF; cdr3_nt: TGTGCCAGCTCTCACCGGGACAGGGGCGTCGAAGAACTGTTTTTT
d_call: .; v_call: TRBV5-1; clone_size: once; j_call: TRBJ2-1; cdr3_aa: CASSARDYNEQFF; cdr3_nt: TGCGCCAGCAGCGCCAGGGACTACAATGAGCAGTTCTTC
d_call: TRBD2; v_call: TRBV30; clone_size: .; j_call: TRBJ2-7; cdr3_aa: CAWTKGLAVGEQYF; cdr3_nt: TGTGCCTGGACCAAGGGACTAGCGGTCGGCGAGCAGTACTTC
d_call: .; v_call: TRBV6-5; clone_size: .; j_call: TRBJ1-2; cdr3_aa: CASKQGGDGYTF; cdr3_nt: TGTGCCAGCAAACAGGGTGGGGACGGCTACACCTTC
d_call: .; v_call: TRBV13; clone_size: .; j_call: TRBJ2-7; cdr3_aa: CASSSSRGSASYEQYF; cdr3_nt: TGTGCCAGCAGCTCCAGCAGGGGCTCAGCCTCCTACGAGCAGTACTTC
d_call: TRBD2; v_call: TRBV7-3; clone_size: .; j_call: TRBJ2-1; cdr3_aa: CASRSSGNLLNEQFF; cdr3_nt: TGTGCCAGCCGGAGCAGCGGGAACCTCTTAAATGAGCAGTTCTTC
d_call: .; v_call: TRBV7-9; clone_size: .; j_call: TRBJ1-6; cdr3_aa: CASAGSYNSPLHF; cdr3_nt: TGTGCCAGCGCGGGGTCCTATAATTCACCCCTCCACTTT
d_call: .; v_call: TRBV6-5; clone_size: .; j_call: TRBJ1-5; cdr3_aa: CASSSAINQPQHF; cdr3_nt: TGTGCCAGCAGTTCAGCGATCAATCAGCCCCAGCATTTT
d_call: TRBD2; v_call: TRBV2; clone_size: .; j_call: TRBJ2-7; cdr3_aa: CASRLIVGGGLGEQYF; cdr3_nt: TGTGCCAGCCGCCTTATCGTAGGCGGGGGACTCGGGGAGCAGTACTTC
d_call: .; v_call: TRBV6-5; clone_size: .; j_call: TRBJ1-1; cdr3_aa: CASMRTEAFF; cdr3_nt: TGTGCCAGCATGCGGACTGAAGCTTTCTTT
d_call: .; v_call: TRBV9; clone_size: medium-sized; j_call: TRBJ2-1; cdr3_aa: CASSVTGRDEQFF; cdr3_nt: TGTGCCAGCAGCGTCACCGGGCGGGATGAGCAGTTCTTC